Below, 25 T cell receptor beta chains from the same sample are listed, as sequenced in a study of blood T cell repertoires in COVID-19. Clones were sequenced by immunoSEQ multiplex PCR, and TCRdb holds only the in-frame ones, with some missing. There are about 240,000 clones in the sample; 82% occur only once, and around an eighth lies in the top ten. Sequenced input: peripheral blood. These receptors originate from a woman aged 60-70 years with active or convalescent COVID-19.

V and J are TRBV5-1 and TRBJ1-2; 7 bases agree with TRBD1. Trimming cost V 4 bases and J 2 bases; bases outside gene matches: 11. The CDR3 totals 16 residues. Germline-derived CDR1 and CDR2 are SGHRS and YFSETQ. CDR3 DNA sequence: TGCGCCAGCAGCCTAGGGACAGCACCCACCAACTATGGCTACACCTTC. It yields the protein CASSLGTAPTNYGYTF.

The V call is TRBV11-2, the J call TRBJ2-3; TRBD2 agrees at 8 bases. CDR1 and CDR2 (germline): SGHAT, FQNNGV. The length of the CDR3 is 16 residues. With V trimmed by 2 bases and J by 5 bases, 9 bases remained unmatched. The CDR3 DNA sequence: TGTGCCAGCAGCTTAAATGCGGGGGGAGTCGGAGATACGCAGTATTTT. Translated: CASSLNAGGVGDTQYF.

This clone was observed once. This chain uses TRBV5-1 with TRBJ1-2, with 9 bases aligning to TRBD1. Germline V gene sequence: CDR1 SGHRS, CDR2 YFSETQ. The CDR3 is 14 residues long. Trimming cost V 2 bases and J 8 bases; bases outside gene matches: 7. The CDR3 protein is CASSLPGTGNGYTF. CDR3 coding DNA: TGCGCCAGCAGCTTACCCGGGACAGGGAACGGCTACACCTTC.

This sequence joins TRBV5-4 and TRBJ1-1, with 9 bases matching TRBD1. The CDR3 runs 16 residues. V dropped 4 bases and J dropped 0; count of bases not matched to a gene: 7. Germline values: CDR1 SGHNT, CDR2 YYREEE (reference sequence). CDR3 loop: CASSHPGQGMNTEAFF. The CDR3 DNA reads as TGTGCCAGCAGCCATCCGGGACAGGGCATGAACACTGAAGCTTTCTTT. The variable domain in full, completed from reference TRBV5-4 and TRBJ1-1, reads ETGVTQSPTHLIKTRGQQVTLRCSSQSGHNTVSWYQQALGQGPQFIFQYYREEENGRGNFPPRFSGLQFPNYSSELNVNALELDDSALYLCASSHPGQGMNTEAFFGQGTRLTVV.

This chain uses TRBV5-1 with TRBJ1-1; D is perhaps TRBD1 (6 bases). This CDR3 has 16 amino acids. Germline CDR1 SGHRS, CDR2 YFSETQ. Trimming cost V 4 bases and J 1 base, with 17 bases left between them. The CDR3 nucleotides are TGCGCCAGCAGCCCCGTCGCGGGGGGCCGGAACACTGAAGCTTTCTTT. It yields the protein CASSPVAGGRNTEAFF.

This chain uses TRBV6-5 with TRBJ2-5; D not resolved. V dropped 0 bases and J dropped 7 bases, with 15 bases sitting between them. This CDR3 comprises 15 residues. Germline assignment: CDR1 MNHEY and CDR2 SVGAGI. The CDR3 coding sequence is TGTGCCAGCAGTTACTCGAGGTCGGAACCCTTGACCCAGTACTTC. Protein sequence: CASSYSRSEPLTQYF.

This clone was detected once. The CDR3: CASSLETGGSPLHF. CDR3 coding DNA: TGCGCCAGCAGCTTGGAGACAGGGGGTTCACCCCTCCACTTT. The genes are TRBV5-1 and TRBJ1-6, with 9 bases aligning to TRBD1. Germline-derived CDR1 and CDR2 are SGHRS and YFSETQ. Losses at the gene ends were 0 bases for V and 9 bases for J; bases not matched to a gene: 1. The CDR3 totals 14 residues.

The J gene is TRBJ2-7, the V gene TRBV6-2 or TRBV6-3; 15 bases align to TRBD2. CDR1 and CDR2 from the germline V gene are MNHEY and SVGEGT. V shed 6 bases, J shed 3 bases, and the junction held 15 bases outside the gene matches. This CDR3 has 19 residues. The DNA for the CDR3 is TGTGCCAGCAGCCCCCGGACTAGCGGGGGGGCTTTACAGCGCTACGAGCAGTACTTC. Translating gives CASSPRTSGGALQRYEQYF.

The chain carries TRBV7-9 and TRBJ1-1; D is uncertain. The CDR3 is 15 residues long. The V and J ends lost 1 base and 0 bases respectively, with 9 bases between them. CDR1 is SEHNR and CDR2 is FQNEAQ in the germline V gene (reference sequence). For the CDR3, the DNA is TGTGCCAGCAGCTTAGTCGGCCAGGTGAACACTGAAGCTTTCTTT. Translation: CASSLVGQVNTEAFF. Based on the CDR3 plus reference TRBV7-9 and TRBJ1-1, the full variable domain is DTGVSQNPRHKITKRGQNVTFRCDPISEHNRLYWYRQTLGQGPEFLTYFQNEAQLEKSRLLSDRFSAERPKGSFSTLEIQRTEQGDSAMYLCASSLVGQVNTEAFFGQGTRLTVV.

The chain recombines TRBV24-1 with TRBJ2-3; 11 nucleotides agree with TRBD2. Germline V CDR1 and CDR2: KGHDR, SFDVKD. The CDR3 runs 16 residues. V lost 3 bases to trimming and J lost 8 bases; unmatched junction nucleotides: 9. In DNA form, the CDR3 reads TGTGCCACCAGTGATCAACTAGCGGGGGCCCTGGGTACGCAGTATTTT. It yields the protein CATSDQLAGALGTQYF.

This clone came up once. The V and J genes are TRBV10-2 and TRBJ2-7; a possible D gene is TRBD2 (5 bases). Germline loops: CDR1 WSHSY, CDR2 SAAADI. V lost 0 bases to trimming and J lost 4 bases, with 31 bases between them. The CDR3 runs 21 residues. In DNA, the CDR3 is TGCGCCAGCAGTGAGTCAAGCGCGATGGGGAGAATTACCCGGTCGGGATACGAGCAGTACTTC. Amino acid sequence: CASSESSAMGRITRSGYEQYF.

The CDR3: CASQDNNRGLGEKLFF. In DNA form, the CDR3 reads TGTGCCAGTCAAGATAACAACAGGGGGCTCGGCGAAAAACTGTTTTTT. The chain recombines TRBV19 with TRBJ1-4, with TRBD1 matching 9 bases. The J segment lost 8 bases and the V segment lost 8 bases, leaving 15 bases of the junction unmatched. This CDR3 spans 16 amino acids. Germline-derived CDR1 and CDR2 are LNHDA and SQIVND (reference sequence).

The V call is TRBV6-5, the J call TRBJ1-2; TRBD1 is a possible D gene (6 bases). Trimming removed 6 bases at V and 7 bases at J, with 9 bases between. From germline, CDR1 is MNHEY and CDR2 SVGAGI. The CDR3 totals 11 residues. The CDR3: CASRTGSGYTF. In DNA, the CDR3 is TGTGCCAGCAGAACAGGGTCTGGCTACACCTTC.

As for this clone: The sample holds other DNA sequences that translate to the same CDR3. The CDR3 DNA follows: TGTGCCAGCAGTCTGGGGGGAGGTAGTGGCTACACCTTC. As protein: CASSLGGGSGYTF. The V gene is TRBV12-3 or TRBV12-4, the J gene TRBJ1-2, with D maybe TRBD1 (5 bases). Trimming took off 5 bases at V and 7 bases at J, with 14 bases between the two ends. The CDR3 is 13 residues long.

The rearrangement uses TRBV2 and TRBJ1-4; TRBD1 matches at 8 bases. The ends lost 5 bases at V and 6 bases at J; junction bases unmatched: 8. Germline V CDR1 and CDR2: SNHLY, FYNNEI. This CDR3 comprises 15 residues. CDR3 sequence (DNA): TGTGCCAGCAGTAGACAGGGGACGGCTTATGAAAAACTGTTTTTT. This sequence encodes CASSRQGTAYEKLFF.

The rearrangement links TRBV4-2 to TRBJ1-2; 7 nucleotides line up with TRBD1. The CDR3 loop spans 18 amino acids. Germline CDR1 reads LGHNA; CDR2 reads YNFKEQ. The V and J ends lost 1 base and 2 bases, in that order; junction bases with no gene match: 13. The CDR3 sequence is CASSQAPGTAIMNYGYTF. DNA of the CDR3: TGTGCCAGCAGCCAAGCTCCTGGGACAGCCATTATGAACTATGGCTACACCTTC.

This clone has just a few counts. The V call is TRBV5-4, the J call TRBJ2-7; possible D gene TRBD2, 7 bases. The CDR3 is made up of 14 amino acids. Germline CDR1 and CDR2: SGHNT and YYREEE (reference sequence). Trimming removed 4 bases at V and 4 bases at J, with 15 bases between. The CDR3 is CASSDRGAGYEQYF. The DNA for the CDR3 is TGTGCCAGCAGCGACCGGGGGGCGGGTTACGAGCAGTACTTC.

The chain joins TRBV25-1 to TRBJ1-2, with 7 bases lining up with TRBD1. Germline values: CDR1 MGHDK, CDR2 SYGVNS. This CDR3 is 13 amino acids long. J lost 3 bases, V lost 4 bases, and 2 bases had no gene match. The CDR3 region is CASSGGQYYGYTF. In DNA form, the CDR3 reads TGTGCCAGCAGTGGGGGACAGTACTATGGCTACACCTTC.

The chain links TRBV7-9 to TRBJ1-1; D perhaps matches TRBD1 (5 bases). The germline V and J ends were trimmed by 0 bases and 3 bases, with 11 bases remaining between them. The CDR3 extends over 15 amino acids. Germline-derived CDR1 and CDR2 are SEHNR and FQNEAQ (reference sequence). Here the CDR3 DNA reads TGTGCCAGCAGCTTAGCGCTGCGGGGGGACACTGAAGCTTTCTTT. Translated, it gives CASSLALRGDTEAFF.

The rearrangement uses TRBV7-8 and TRBJ1-2; 7 bases are shared with TRBD1. With V trimmed by 5 bases and J by 0 bases, 6 bases remained unmatched. This CDR3 contains 15 residues. Germline V gene lookup returns CDR1 SGHVS and CDR2 FQNEAQ. For the CDR3, the DNA is TGTGCCAGCAGCAGCTCACAGGGGACTAACTATGGCTACACCTTC. Residues: CASSSSQGTNYGYTF.

The chain couples TRBV9 to TRBJ2-3, with D perhaps matching TRBD1 (6 bases). V was cut by 4 bases and J by 1 base, with 13 bases left in between. Germline CDR1 is SGDLS and CDR2 is YYNGEE. CDR3 size: 15 residues. This CDR3 is CASSTQGIGTDTQYF. Written as DNA, the CDR3 is TGTGCCAGCAGCACCCAGGGGATTGGCACAGATACGCAGTATTTT.

J is TRBJ1-2 and V is TRBV5-1; the D gene is possibly TRBD1 (6 bases). V shed 4 bases and J shed 5 bases, with 21 bases lying between them. The CDR3 runs 16 residues. Germline CDR1 reads SGHRS; CDR2 reads YFSETQ. The CDR3 coding sequence is TGCGCCAGCAGCCCACAGGGCTCAACTAGTCTTTATGGCTACACCTTC. Its protein is CASSPQGSTSLYGYTF.

The rearrangement joins TRBV30 to TRBJ1-6; 9 bases line up with TRBD1. The junction had 12 bases not matched to a gene; V was cut back by 2 bases and J by 10 bases. The V gene's germline CDR1 is GTSNPN and CDR2 SVGIG (reference sequence). The CDR3 loop spans 16 amino acids. This chain's CDR3 is CAWSTNRGPSGSPLHF. The CDR3 coding sequence is TGTGCCTGGAGTACCAACAGGGGGCCCTCGGGGTCACCCCTCCACTTT.

The J gene is TRBJ1-2, the V gene TRBV27, with D uncertain. Germline CDR1 is MNHEY and CDR2 is SMNVEV (reference sequence). The CDR3 sequence is 13 residues long. V lost 2 bases and J lost 2, with 6 bases in between. The CDR3 loop reads CASSLGQNYGYTF. CDR3 DNA sequence: TGTGCCAGCAGTTTAGGGCAGAACTATGGCTACACCTTC.

The genes are TRBV4-1 and TRBJ2-5, with a weak D call TRBD2 (5 bases). In germline, CDR1 is MGHRA, CDR2 YSYEKL. V gave up 3 bases and J gave up 5 bases, with 16 bases separating them. The CDR3 covers 15 residues. The CDR3 protein is CASSQLGLGGETQYF. CDR3 nucleotide sequence: TGCGCCAGCAGCCAGCTGGGTCTGGGCGGGGAGACCCAGTACTTC.